This TCR beta chain was obtained from a study of T cell repertoires in cytomegalovirus infection. V gave up 5 bases and J gave up 6 bases, with 22 bases separating them. The CDR3 extends over 16 amino acids. Germline lookup yields CDR1 SGHVT and CDR2 SQSDAQ. TCRdb used MiXCR to reprocess the reads, holding one entry per CDR3 protein. The table lists about 680,000 distinct CDR3 sequences, roughly 24% of them singletons. Sequencing was performed on CD8+ T cells from PBMCs. The V call is TRBV7-4, the J call TRBJ1-1, with D possibly being TRBD1 (5 bases). The sequence was obtained from a human donor in good health (CMV status not recorded). Some clones in this sample may be carry-over from other donors' samples. This CDR3 is CASSLGGGRHGAEAFF. Here the CDR3 DNA reads TGTGCCAGCAGCCTGGGGGGGGGACGGCATGGCGCTGAAGCTTTCTTT.